These 10 T cell receptor beta chains share one sample of origin, sequenced in a study of blood T cell repertoires in COVID-19. Clones were sequenced by immunoSEQ multiplex PCR, and TCRdb holds only the in-frame ones, with some missing. This sample yields about 170,000 clones, of which more than 75% are seen a single time; roughly 5% belongs to the top ten. Source material: peripheral blood. The source of these receptors is a man between 18 and 35 years old with COVID-19, enrolled during active disease.

This clone was seen only once. V is TRBV20-1 and J is TRBJ2-1; a weak D match, TRBD2 (6 bases). Looked up from germline, CDR1 is DFQATT and CDR2 is SNEGSKA (reference sequence). V lost 3 bases and J 4 bases, leaving 19 bases between the germline ends. The CDR3 totals 16 residues. CDR3 sequence (DNA): TGCAGTGCTAGTCAACGGACTAAGAATTTATACAATGAGCAGTTCTTC. This codes for CSASQRTKNLYNEQFF.

CDR3: CAISESTKGADYGYTF. DNA for the CDR3: TGTGCCATCAGTGAGTCGACTAAGGGGGCCGACTATGGCTACACCTTC. V and J are TRBV10-3 and TRBJ1-2, with 7 bases matching TRBD1. There are 16 residues in the CDR3. Per the germline V gene, CDR1 is ENHRY and CDR2 is SYGVKD. Trimming at V came to 0 bases and at J to 3 bases, leaving 7 bases not matched to a gene.

CDR3: CASSLGGEAGNTIYF. The CDR3 DNA reads TGTGCCAGCAGCTTGGGAGGGGAGGCTGGAAACACCATATATTTT. The V gene is TRBV5-6, the J gene TRBJ1-3; D may be TRBD1 (5 bases). V lost 0 bases to trimming and J lost 2 bases, with 9 bases between them. The CDR3 extends over 15 amino acids. CDR1 and CDR2 from the germline V gene are SGHDT and YYEEEE.

This chain joins TRBV7-6 and TRBJ2-7, with 9 bases identical to TRBD1. The CDR3 contains 15 residues. Germline values: CDR1 SGHVS, CDR2 FNYEAQ. V lost 5 bases to trimming and J lost 1 base; unmatched junction nucleotides: 6. This CDR3 is CASSQDRGLSYEQYF. The CDR3 nucleotides read TGTGCCAGCAGCCAGGACAGGGGCCTTTCCTACGAGCAGTACTTC. The full variable domain, rest sourced from reference TRBV7-6 and TRBJ2-7, is GAGVSQSPRYKVTKRGQDVALRCDPISGHVSLYWYRQALGQGPEFLTYFNYEAQQDKSGLPNDRFSAERPEGSISTLTIQRTEQRDSAMYRCASSQDRGLSYEQYFGPGTRLTVT.

The rearrangement links TRBV9 to TRBJ1-2, with 10 nucleotides matching TRBD1. The CDR3 covers 17 residues. The germline gives CDR1 SGDLS, CDR2 YYNGEE. After removal of 0 bases from V and 3 bases from J, the junction contained 8 bases not matched to a gene. The CDR3 coding sequence is TGTGCCAGCAGCGTAGACCGGGGACAGGGGCTAGACTATGGCTACACCTTC. The encoded protein is CASSVDRGQGLDYGYTF.

The genes are TRBV5-4 and TRBJ2-7; 11 bases are a match to TRBD2. V lost 2 bases, J lost 1 base, and 2 bases stayed unmatched. Germline V gives CDR1 SGHNT, CDR2 YYREEE (reference sequence). This CDR3 contains 15 residues. As DNA, the CDR3 is TGTGCCAGCAGCTTCTCTAGCGGGGGGTCCTACGAGCAGTACTTC. Protein sequence: CASSFSSGGSYEQYF. The whole variable domain, filled in from reference TRBV5-4 and TRBJ2-7, reads ETGVTQSPTHLIKTRGQQVTLRCSSQSGHNTVSWYQQALGQGPQFIFQYYREEENGRGNFPPRFSGLQFPNYSSELNVNALELDDSALYLCASSFSSGGSYEQYFGPGTRLTVT.

The chain uses TRBV12-3 or TRBV12-4 and TRBJ2-7; D unresolved. The CDR3 totals 12 residues. The germline V and J ends were trimmed by 3 bases and 6 bases, with 9 bases remaining between them. CDR3 in DNA: TGTGCCAGCAGTTTTAATCCGTCCGAGCAGTACTTC. Protein sequence: CASSFNPSEQYF.

This chain joins TRBV10-2 and TRBJ1-6, with 8 nucleotides matching TRBD1. Germline CDR1 is WSHSY and CDR2 is SAAADI. V was clipped by 7 bases and J by 5 bases; unmatched bases: 4. The CDR3 has 14 residues. The CDR3 region is CASTRDRNNSPLHF. For the CDR3, the DNA is TGCGCCAGCACCAGGGACAGGAATAATTCACCCCTCCACTTT.

The chain links TRBV27 to TRBJ1-4; D might be TRBD1 (5 bases). In germline, CDR1 is MNHEY, CDR2 SMNVEV (reference sequence). V shed 2 bases and J shed 8 bases, with 9 bases lying between them. The CDR3 spans 13 residues. CDR3 amino acids: CASSLGGVEKLFF. The DNA for the CDR3 is TGTGCCAGCAGTTTAGGGGGGGTGGAAAAACTGTTTTTT.

This sequence joins TRBV4-3 and TRBJ2-7; 7 bases line up with TRBD1. V trimming: 0 bases; J trimming: 2 bases; junction bases outside the gene matches: 13. Germline CDR1 and CDR2: LGHNA and YSLEER. This CDR3 comprises 18 residues. Here the CDR3 DNA reads TGCGCCAGCAGCCAAGATACAACTCGTGGGGACAGAGCCTACGAGCAGTACTTC. Translated: CASSQDTTRGDRAYEQYF.